This T cell receptor (beta chain) derives from a study of blood T cell repertoires in COVID-19. The wider study: Samples taken during acute and convalescent COVID-19 were collected in the United States, Italy and Spain. The cDNA or gDNA used as material had been derived from T cells, B-cell-depleted T cells, or PBMCs.

In the original processing: The assay estimated nucleated cells by amplifying reference gene primers. TCRdb's copy holds only in-frame clones and misses some; the assay was immunoSEQ multiplex PCR. The DNA gave D and trimming, while V, J and clone size come from that table. The table lists tens of thousands of clones, around 79% of them singletons. This CDR3 is built from 14 residues. Germline CDR1 and CDR2: SGDLS and YYNGEE. V lost 3 bases and J lost 4; bases outside the gene matches: 4. V gene TRBV9 combines with J gene TRBJ1-2, with 9 bases identical to TRBD1. This sequence was found in a man between 65 and 79 years old with active or convalescent COVID-19. The sequenced material came from peripheral blood. CDR3 loop: CASSAGQGRYGYTF. The CDR3 coding sequence is TGTGCCAGCAGCGCCGGACAGGGGCGCTATGGCTACACCTTC. Combining the CDR3 with reference TRBV9 and TRBJ1-2 gives the whole variable domain DSGVTQTPKHLITATGQRVTLRCSPRSGDLSVYWYQQSLDQGLQFLIQYYNGEERAKGNILERFSAQQFPDLHSELNLSSLELGDSALYFCASSAGQGRYGYTFGSGTRLTVV.